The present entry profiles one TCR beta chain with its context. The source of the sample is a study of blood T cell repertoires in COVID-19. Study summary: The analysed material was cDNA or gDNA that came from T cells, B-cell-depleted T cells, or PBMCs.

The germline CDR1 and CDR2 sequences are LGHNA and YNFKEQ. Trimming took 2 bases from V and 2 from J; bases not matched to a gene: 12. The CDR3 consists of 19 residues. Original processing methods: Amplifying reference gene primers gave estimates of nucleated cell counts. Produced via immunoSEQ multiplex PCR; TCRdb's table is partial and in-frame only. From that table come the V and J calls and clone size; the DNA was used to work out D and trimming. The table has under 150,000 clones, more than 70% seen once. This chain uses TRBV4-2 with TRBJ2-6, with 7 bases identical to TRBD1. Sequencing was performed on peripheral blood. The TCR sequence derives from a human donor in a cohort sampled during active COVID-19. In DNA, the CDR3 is TGTGCCAGCAGCCAATGGGGGCCCAACCAGGGGGCTGGGGCCAACGTCCTGACTTTC. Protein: CASSQWGPNQGAGANVLTF.